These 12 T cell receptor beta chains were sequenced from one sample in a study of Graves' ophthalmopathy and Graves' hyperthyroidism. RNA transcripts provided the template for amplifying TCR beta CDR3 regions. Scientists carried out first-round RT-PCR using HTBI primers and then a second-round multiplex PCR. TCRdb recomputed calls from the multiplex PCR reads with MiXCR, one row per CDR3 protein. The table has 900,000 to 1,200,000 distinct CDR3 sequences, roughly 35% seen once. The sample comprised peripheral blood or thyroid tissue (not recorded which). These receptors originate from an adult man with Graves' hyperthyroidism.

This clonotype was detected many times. CDR3 nucleotides: TGTGCCAGCAGCGTAGACCCTAAGTCTGGAAACACCATATATTTT. This codes for CASSVDPKSGNTIYF. The J gene is TRBJ1-3, the V gene TRBV9; unclear D gene. Germline CDR1 and CDR2: SGDLS and YYNGEE. The CDR3 loop spans 15 amino acids. The V gene lost 0 bases and the J gene lost 1 base, with 8 bases spanning the gap.

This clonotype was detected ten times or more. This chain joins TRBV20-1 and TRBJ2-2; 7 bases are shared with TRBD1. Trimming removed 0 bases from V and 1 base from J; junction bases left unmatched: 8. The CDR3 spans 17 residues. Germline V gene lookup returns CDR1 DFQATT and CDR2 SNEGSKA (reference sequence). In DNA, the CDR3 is TGCAGTGCTAGAGATAAGCTGTGGACAGGGAACACCGGGGAGCTGTTTTTT. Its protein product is CSARDKLWTGNTGELFF.

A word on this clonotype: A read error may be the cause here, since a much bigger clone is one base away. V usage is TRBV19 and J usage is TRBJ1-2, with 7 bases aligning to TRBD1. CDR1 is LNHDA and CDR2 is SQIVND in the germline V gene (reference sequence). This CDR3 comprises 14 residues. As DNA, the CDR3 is TGTGCCAGTAGTCATCGGGACAGACCTTATGGCCACACCTTC. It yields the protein CASSHRDRPYGHTF.

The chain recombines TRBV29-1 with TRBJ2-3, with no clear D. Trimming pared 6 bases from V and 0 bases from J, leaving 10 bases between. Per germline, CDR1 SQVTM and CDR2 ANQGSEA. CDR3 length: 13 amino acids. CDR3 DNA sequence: TGCAGCGTCCTGAGTTCTAGCACAGATACGCAGTATTTT. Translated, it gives CSVLSSSTDTQYF.

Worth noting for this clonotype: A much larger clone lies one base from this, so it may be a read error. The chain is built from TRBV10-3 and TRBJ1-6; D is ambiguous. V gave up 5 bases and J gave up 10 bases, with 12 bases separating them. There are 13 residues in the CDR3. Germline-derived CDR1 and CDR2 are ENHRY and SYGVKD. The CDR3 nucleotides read TGTGCCATCAGTCCCGGACGCGGGTCACCCCTCCACTTT. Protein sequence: CAISPGRGSPLHF.

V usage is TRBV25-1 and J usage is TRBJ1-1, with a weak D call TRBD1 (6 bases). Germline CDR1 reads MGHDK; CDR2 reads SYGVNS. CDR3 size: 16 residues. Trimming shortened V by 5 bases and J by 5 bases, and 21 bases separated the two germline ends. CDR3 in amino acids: CASSRPPGGRGTEAFF. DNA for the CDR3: TGTGCCAGCAGTAGACCTCCCGGGGGGCGAGGGACTGAAGCTTTCTTT.

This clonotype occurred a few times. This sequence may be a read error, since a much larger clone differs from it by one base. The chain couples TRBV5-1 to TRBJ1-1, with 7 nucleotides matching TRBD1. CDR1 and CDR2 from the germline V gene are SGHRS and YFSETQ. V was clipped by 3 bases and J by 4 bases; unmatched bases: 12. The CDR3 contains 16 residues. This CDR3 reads CASSSTPGQKSTEAFF. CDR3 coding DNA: TGCGCCAGCAGCTCAACCCCGGGACAGAAGAGCACTGAAGCTTTCTTT.

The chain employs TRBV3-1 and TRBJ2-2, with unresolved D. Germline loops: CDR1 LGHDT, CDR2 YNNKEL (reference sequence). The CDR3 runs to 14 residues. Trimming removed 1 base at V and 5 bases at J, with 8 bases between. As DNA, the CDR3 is TGTGCCAGCAGCCAAGTTGGGGTAACCGGGGAGCTGTTTTTT. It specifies CASSQVGVTGELFF.

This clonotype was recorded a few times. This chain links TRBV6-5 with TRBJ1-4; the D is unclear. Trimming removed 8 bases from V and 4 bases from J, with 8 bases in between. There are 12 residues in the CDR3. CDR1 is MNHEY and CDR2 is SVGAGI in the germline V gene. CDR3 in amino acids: CASEGFNEKLFF. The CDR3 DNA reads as TGTGCCAGCGAGGGATTTAATGAAAAACTGTTTTTT.

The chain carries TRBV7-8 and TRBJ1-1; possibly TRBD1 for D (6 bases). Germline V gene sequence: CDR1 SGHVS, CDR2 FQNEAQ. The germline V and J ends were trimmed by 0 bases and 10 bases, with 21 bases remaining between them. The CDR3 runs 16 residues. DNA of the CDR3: TGTGCCAGCAGCTTAGCCGGGGCCAGGGGAGAGGCTGGAGCTTTCTTT. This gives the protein CASSLAGARGEAGAFF. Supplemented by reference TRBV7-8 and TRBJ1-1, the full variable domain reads GAGVSQSPRYKVAKRGQDVALRCDPISGHVSLFWYQQALGQGPEFLTYFQNEAQLDKSGLPSDRFFAERPEGSVSTLKIQRTQQEDSAVYLCASSLAGARGEAGAFFGQGTRLTVV.

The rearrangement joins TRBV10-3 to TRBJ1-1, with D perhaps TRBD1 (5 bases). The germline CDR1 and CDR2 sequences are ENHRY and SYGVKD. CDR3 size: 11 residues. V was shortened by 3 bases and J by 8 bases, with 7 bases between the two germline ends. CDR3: CAISDYREAFF. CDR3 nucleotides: TGTGCCATCAGTGATTACAGGGAAGCTTTCTTT.

This chain's CDR3 is CSVDLTGRHRDTQYF. CDR3 sequence (DNA): TGCAGCGTTGACCTGACAGGAAGGCATAGGGATACGCAGTATTTT. The rearrangement joins TRBV29-1 to TRBJ2-3, with D perhaps matching TRBD1 (6 bases). The CDR3 has 15 residues. V was trimmed by 3 bases and J by 6 bases, leaving 19 bases between them. Germline V lookup: CDR1 SQVTM, CDR2 ANQGSEA.